The TCR beta chain under discussion was sequenced for a study of PD-1 blockade in mismatch repair-deficient tumors. Turning to the study itself: All were previously treated, progressing patients with eleven to twelve mismatch repair-deficient cancer types. Study-level findings and limits: Rapid post-treatment expansion, then contraction, generally preceding radiologic response, marked tumor-resident clones.

Method: immunoSEQ multiplex PCR; TCRdb's copy keeps in-frame clones and lacks some. The table lists more than 50,000 clones, about 91% of them singletons. TCRs were sequenced from a few patients responding to pembrolizumab. The V gene end was trimmed by 1 base and the J gene end by 7 bases; junction bases not matched to a gene: 7. CDR1 and CDR2 (germline): LGHNA, YNFKEQ. CDR3 length: 14 amino acids. A few counts support this clone. Its antigen is unidentified. Sequencing used peripheral blood, obtained 52 weeks after starting pembrolizumab. The receptor was isolated from an adult with mismatch repair-deficient cancer. The chain carries TRBV4-2 and TRBJ2-7, with 7 bases that match TRBD2. The CDR3 DNA reads as TGTGCCAGCAGCCAAGGACTAGCAAATCCTGAGCAGTACTTC. Encoded protein: CASSQGLANPEQYF.